This record concerns one TCR beta chain sequence. Germline trimming cut 3 bases from V and 3 bases from J; bases unmatched to any gene: 5. Germline V gives CDR1 MGHRA, CDR2 YSYEKL. The CDR3 has 16 amino acids. This specimen comes from a study of blood T cell repertoires in COVID-19. In the study overall: Samples representing acute and convalescent COVID-19 were sourced from the United States, Italy and Spain. From T cells, B-cell-depleted T cells, or PBMCs came the material, which was cDNA or gDNA.

Original processing methods: Reference gene primer amplification gave estimated nucleated cell counts. Using immunoSEQ multiplex PCR, the repertoire was profiled, and TCRdb retains in-frame clones only, with some absent. V and J calls and clone size are copied from that table; D and trimming were computed from the DNA. The top ten clones hold roughly 6.2% of a sample with about 270,000 clones, 86% of them seen once. Enrolled during active infection, Seattle patients were then followed longitudinally. What was sequenced was peripheral blood. This sequence originates from a woman older than 75 with COVID-19, enrolled during active disease. The chain carries TRBV4-1 and TRBJ1-6; 7 nucleotides match TRBD1. CDR3 residues: CASSHTGDRYNSPLHF. CDR3 in DNA: TGCGCCAGCAGCCACACAGGGGACCGCTATAATTCACCCCTCCACTTT.